The 6 T cell receptor beta chains below all came from one sample that was sequenced in a study of blood T cell repertoires in COVID-19. Assay: immunoSEQ multiplex PCR; the TCRdb copy retains only in-frame clones and omits some. The top ten clones hold more than 1.5% of a sample with 97,000 or so clones, around 90% of them seen once. The specimen sequenced was peripheral blood. These receptors originate from a woman in her 50s with COVID-19, enrolled during active disease.

The DNA for the CDR3 is TGTGCCTGGAGTATGGGACAGGGGAACACTGAAGCTTTCTTT. Amino acids: CAWSMGQGNTEAFF. The gene calls are TRBV30 and TRBJ1-1, with 9 bases aligning to TRBD1. Trimming at V came to 2 bases and at J to 1 base, leaving 2 bases not matched to a gene. This CDR3 spans 14 amino acids. Germline-derived CDR1 and CDR2 are GTSNPN and SVGIG (reference sequence).

The gene calls are TRBV5-6 and TRBJ2-1; the D gene is possibly TRBD1 (6 bases). Germline V gene lookup returns CDR1 SGHDT and CDR2 YYEEEE. The CDR3 has 15 amino acids. V dropped 4 bases and J dropped 5 bases, with 16 bases sitting between them. CDR3 amino acids: CASSHGQSRHNEQFF. CDR3 DNA: TGTGCCAGCAGCCACGGACAGTCAAGGCACAATGAGCAGTTCTTC.

The gene calls are TRBV6-4 and TRBJ2-3; TRBD2 matches 7 bases. The germline V gene has CDR1 MRHNA and CDR2 SNTAGT. J gave up 2 bases and V 4 bases, and 3 bases lay outside the gene matches. This CDR3 contains 14 residues. CDR3 sequence (DNA): TGTGCCAGCAGTGTGGGAGGGTACACAGATACGCAGTATTTT. It translates to CASSVGGYTDTQYF.

This clone occurred a few times. This chain uses TRBV7-9 with TRBJ2-2; D perhaps matches TRBD1 (6 bases). Germline lookup yields CDR1 SEHNR and CDR2 FQNEAQ (reference sequence). The CDR3 loop spans 16 amino acids. Trimming took off 5 bases at V and 5 bases at J, with 18 bases between the two ends. The CDR3 sequence is CASSPLSGGYTGELFF. CDR3 sequence (DNA): TGTGCCAGCAGCCCTCTTAGTGGGGGCTATACCGGGGAGCTGTTTTTT.

The chain is built from TRBV5-1 and TRBJ2-4; 9 nucleotides line up with TRBD1. The trim removed 5 bases at V and 6 bases at J, leaving 6 bases unmatched. CDR1 is SGHRS, CDR2 YFSETQ, per germline. The CDR3 is made up of 14 amino acids. In DNA form, the CDR3 reads TGCGCCAGCAGTTCACAGGGGGCGGGAAACATTCAGTACTTC. Residues: CASSSQGAGNIQYF.

The V gene is TRBV7-8, the J gene TRBJ2-1; 14 bases align to TRBD2. The CDR3 consists of 17 residues. Germline V gene sequence: CDR1 SGHVS, CDR2 FQNEAQ. V trimming: 5 bases; J trimming: 4 bases; junction bases outside the gene matches: 7. DNA of the CDR3: TGTGCCAGCAGCCCATCGACTAGCGGGGGGGTATACAATGAGCAGTTCTTC. It specifies CASSPSTSGGVYNEQFF.